This T cell receptor (beta chain) comes out of a study of T cell repertoires in cytomegalovirus infection. Overall study context: Selected CMV epitopes included recently identified HLA-C-restricted ones as well as well-studied HLA-B-restricted ones.

There are 15 residues in the CDR3. Germline CDR1 is SGHKS and CDR2 is YYEKEE (reference sequence). J lost 4 bases, V lost 2 bases, and 8 bases had no gene match. This clonotype has a handful of counts. Its antigen remains unidentified. Study-level results: HLA-C-restricted CMV-specific TCR beta clonotypes prevailed in the ex vivo response. The cumulative frequency of public TCR beta families identified carriers of CMV plus the relevant HLA.

MiXCR, run by TCRdb on the reads, gives a single entry per CDR3 protein. The sample consists of approximately 770,000 distinct CDR3 sequences, just under 30% of them appearing once. The source material was cultured CD8+ T cells from PBMCs, sampled from culture after CMV antigen stimulation. This sequence originates from a human donor in good health (CMV status not recorded). Some clones in this sample may be carry-over from other donors' samples. The rearrangement joins TRBV5-5 to TRBJ1-1; 7 bases are a match to TRBD1. CDR3 DNA sequence: TGTGCCAGCAGCTTTGGCGCAGGGGGAGGCACTGAAGCTTTCTTT. The encoded protein is CASSFGAGGGTEAFF.